A selection of T cell receptor beta chains follows, all from one sample in a study of blood T cell repertoires in COVID-19. Clones were read by immunoSEQ multiplex PCR, and TCRdb kept only the in-frame ones, dropping some. The sample records about 40,000 clones, approximately 90% being singletons. Sequencing was carried out using peripheral blood. The receptors were gathered from a man in his fifties or sixties with COVID-19, enrolled during active disease. Each CDR3 is given with its conserved first and last residue. D genes are given only for firm matches. The size of a clone is reported for some rows only, either as once, few or many, or as a class for expanded clones.

-,TRBV7-6,TRBJ1-4,-,CASSPGVANEKLFF,TGTGCCAGCAGCCCAGGGGTGGCTAATGAAAAACTGTTTTTT
-,TRBV28,TRBJ1-5,-,CASIQATTLDQPQHF,TGTGCCAGCATCCAAGCAACCACCTTAGATCAGCCCCAGCATTTT
-,TRBV9,TRBJ2-1,TRBD2,CASSAGEGSYNEQFF,TGTGCCAGCAGCGCCGGGGAGGGGTCCTACAATGAGCAGTTCTTC
-,TRBV27,TRBJ2-7,TRBD2,CASSDPSGLHSYEQYF,TGTGCCAGCAGTGATCCCTCGGGACTACACTCCTACGAGCAGTACTTC
-,TRBV24-1,TRBJ2-7,TRBD2,CATRTSESYEQYF,TGTGCCACCAGGACTAGCGAGTCCTACGAGCAGTACTTC
-,TRBV28,TRBJ1-1,-,CASSNPSGQNTEAFF,TGTGCCAGCAGTAACCCCTCGGGACAGAACACTGAAGCTTTCTTT
-,TRBV5-1,TRBJ2-1,TRBD2,CASSVSGRAGNEQFF,TGCGCCAGCAGCGTGAGCGGGAGGGCCGGTAATGAGCAGTTCTTC
-,TRBV2,TRBJ2-7,-,CASRGPEQYF,TGTGCCAGCAGGGGGCCGGAGCAGTACTTC
once,TRBV9,TRBJ1-1,-,CASSVGGRVTTEAFF,TGTGCCAGCAGCGTAGGGGGGCGGGTAACGACTGAAGCTTTCTTT
-,TRBV28,TRBJ1-5,TRBD1,CASSSGGQGSQPQHF,TGTGCCAGCAGTAGCGGGGGACAGGGGAGTCAGCCCCAGCATTTT
-,TRBV27,TRBJ1-5,-,CASSFETALGPQHF,TGTGCCAGCAGTTTTGAGACAGCCCTAGGGCCCCAGCATTTT
-,TRBV2,TRBJ2-1,TRBD1,CASSYLDRVNEQFF,TGTGCCAGCAGTTACTTGGACAGGGTGAATGAGCAGTTCTTC
-,TRBV9,TRBJ1-6,-,CASSADLGHSPLHF,TGTGCCAGCAGCGCCGATCTGGGCCATTCACCCCTCCACTTT
-,TRBV19,TRBJ1-1,TRBD1,CASTGTVGTEAFF,TGTGCCAGTACCGGGACAGTAGGAACTGAAGCTTTCTTT
-,TRBV12-3/TRBV12-4,TRBJ1-1,TRBD1,CATGQGEGTEAFF,TGTGCCACAGGACAGGGGGAGGGCACTGAAGCTTTCTTT
-,TRBV11-3,TRBJ2-6,TRBD2,CASSFSGAAANVLTF,TGTGCCAGCAGCTTTAGCGGGGCTGCGGCCAACGTCCTGACTTTC
-,TRBV3-1/TRBV3-2,TRBJ2-7,-,CASSHPNSAGSYEQYF,TGTGCCAGCAGCCACCCAAATTCAGCCGGGAGCTACGAGCAGTACTTC
-,TRBV10-3,TRBJ1-4,-,CASSGGAVEKLFF,TGTGCCTCAAGCGGGGGGGCTGTTGAAAAACTGTTTTTT
few,TRBV5-1,TRBJ1-1,TRBD1,CASSLAPNRGSPEAFF,TGCGCCAGCAGCTTGGCCCCCAACAGGGGGAGTCCTGAAGCTTTCTTT
-,TRBV20-1,TRBJ2-1,-,CSARRQVEQFF,TGCAGTGCCCGCAGACAGGTGGAGCAGTTCTTC
once,TRBV28,TRBJ2-7,-,CASFSLGGYEQYF,TGTGCCAGCTTCAGTTTAGGCGGGTACGAGCAGTACTTC
-,TRBV28,TRBJ1-6,TRBD1,CASSLPRDRGNSPLHF,TGTGCCAGCAGTCTCCCCCGGGACAGGGGTAATTCACCCCTCCACTTT
-,TRBV18,TRBJ2-7,-,CASSPPLQDGYEQYF,TGTGCCAGCTCACCACCATTACAGGACGGATACGAGCAGTACTTC
-,TRBV2,TRBJ2-1,-,CASSERLLAPYNEQFF,TGTGCCAGCAGTGAGCGGCTACTCGCTCCCTACAATGAGCAGTTCTTC
-,TRBV28,TRBJ1-5,TRBD1,CASSPRTGPNQPQHF,TGTGCCAGCAGTCCCCGGACAGGTCCTAATCAGCCCCAGCATTTT
-,TRBV6-4,TRBJ1-2,TRBD1,CASSDRTGGYTF,TGTGCCAGCAGTGACAGGACAGGTGGCTACACCTTC
-,TRBV19,TRBJ1-5,-,CASSPNSRNQPQHF,TGTGCCAGTAGTCCGAACTCCCGCAATCAGCCCCAGCATTTT
-,TRBV28,TRBJ1-1,-,CASSHQASEAFF,TGTGCCAGCAGCCACCAGGCGTCTGAAGCTTTCTTT
-,TRBV28,TRBJ2-7,TRBD2,CASRREYEQYF,TGTGCCAGCAGGCGGGAGTACGAGCAGTACTTC
-,TRBV9,TRBJ2-7,TRBD2,CASSVLAGGPYEQYF,TGTGCCAGCAGCGTGCTAGCGGGAGGGCCCTACGAGCAGTACTTC
-,TRBV18,TRBJ1-4,TRBD1,CASSRSRQGLNEKLFF,TGTGCCAGCTCACGATCCCGACAGGGGCTTAATGAAAAACTGTTTTTT
-,TRBV30,TRBJ1-1,-,CAWSPTVREGSEAFF,TGTGCCTGGAGTCCGACTGTCCGAGAAGGGAGTGAAGCTTTCTTT
-,TRBV30,TRBJ1-6,TRBD1,CAWSFRDRANSPLHF,TGTGCCTGGAGTTTTAGGGACAGGGCGAATTCACCCCTCCACTTT
-,TRBV2,TRBJ2-7,TRBD2,CASSEALPGLAREQYF,TGTGCCAGCAGTGAAGCACTCCCGGGACTAGCAAGGGAGCAGTACTTC